The rows below give T cell receptor beta chains drawn from one sample of a study of blood T cells in healthy people across ages. MiXCR, applied by TCRdb to the 5' RACE reads, yields one record per CDR3 protein. Seen here are about 1.4 million distinct CDR3 sequences, around 59% observed once, and the top ten hold roughly 6.3%. Sequenced input: blood. These receptors were obtained from a man aged 18 to 29 in good health. Both conserved end residues are part of each CDR3. Each record gives: CDR3 protein, CDR3 DNA, D gene, clone size, V gene, J gene. A D gene is named only where the DNA matches it firmly. A clone size is listed for some rows: how often the clone was seen (once, few, many), or a class if it is expanded.

cdr3_aa: CASSLDVLAGHTDTQYF; cdr3_nt: TGCGCCAGCAGCTTGGACGTGCTAGCGGGACACACAGATACGCAGTATTTT; d_call: TRBD2; clone_size: -; v_call: TRBV5-1; j_call: TRBJ2-3
cdr3_aa: CASGVQPQHF; cdr3_nt: TGTGCCAGCGGGGTTCAGCCCCAGCATTTT; d_call: -; clone_size: few; v_call: TRBV6-5; j_call: TRBJ1-5
cdr3_aa: CASSEWDSPREQYF; cdr3_nt: TGTGCCAGCAGTGAATGGGACTCCCCCAGGGAGCAGTACTTC; d_call: -; clone_size: -; v_call: TRBV6-1; j_call: TRBJ2-7
cdr3_aa: CASTPEASGSGRGNEQFF; cdr3_nt: TGTGCCAGCACCCCAGAGGCTAGCGGGTCCGGGCGTGGCAATGAGCAGTTCTTC; d_call: TRBD2; clone_size: few; v_call: TRBV27; j_call: TRBJ2-1
cdr3_aa: CASSYPAAGNSPLHF; cdr3_nt: TGTGCCAGCAGTTACCCCGCAGCCGGAAATTCACCCCTCCACTTT; d_call: -; clone_size: -; v_call: TRBV6-5; j_call: TRBJ1-6
cdr3_aa: CASSQRTGGEGEQFF; cdr3_nt: TGCGCCAGCAGCCAAAGGACGGGAGGGGAAGGGGAGCAGTTCTTC; d_call: TRBD2; clone_size: -; v_call: TRBV4-1; j_call: TRBJ2-1
cdr3_aa: CASSSYSGTTNEKLFF; cdr3_nt: TGCGCCAGCAGCTCCTATTCAGGGACAACTAATGAAAAACTGTTTTTT; d_call: -; clone_size: many; v_call: TRBV5-1; j_call: TRBJ1-4
cdr3_aa: CASRPRDFLMHEQYF; cdr3_nt: TGTGCCAGCAGACCCAGGGACTTTCTGATGCACGAGCAGTACTTC; d_call: -; clone_size: -; v_call: TRBV6-5; j_call: TRBJ2-7
cdr3_aa: CASSYMDSNPYTF; cdr3_nt: TGTGCCAGCAGTTACATGGACAGCAATCCCTACACCTTC; d_call: -; clone_size: -; v_call: TRBV6-5; j_call: TRBJ1-2
cdr3_aa: CAISEGSFVTDTQYF; cdr3_nt: TGTGCCATCAGTGAGGGGAGTTTTGTCACAGATACGCAGTATTTT; d_call: -; clone_size: -; v_call: TRBV10-3; j_call: TRBJ2-3
cdr3_aa: CASSLYGRANPNTEAFF; cdr3_nt: TGTGCCAGCAGCTTATACGGCAGGGCAAATCCGAACACTGAAGCTTTCTTT; d_call: -; clone_size: few; v_call: TRBV7-8; j_call: TRBJ1-1
cdr3_aa: CSVGTGREKLFF; cdr3_nt: TGCAGCGTTGGGACAGGGAGGGAAAAACTGTTTTTT; d_call: TRBD1; clone_size: -; v_call: TRBV29-1; j_call: TRBJ1-4
cdr3_aa: CASRLGRSGNEQFF; cdr3_nt: TGTGCCAGCAGGCTCGGACGGTCTGGGAATGAGCAGTTCTTC; d_call: -; clone_size: -; v_call: TRBV6-5; j_call: TRBJ2-1
cdr3_aa: CASSSTPGLGEEQYF; cdr3_nt: TGTGCCAGCAGCTCAACGCCGGGACTAGGAGAGGAGCAGTACTTC; d_call: TRBD2; clone_size: -; v_call: TRBV7-2; j_call: TRBJ2-4
cdr3_aa: CASSDPGEYQETQYF; cdr3_nt: TGTGCCAGCAGTGATCCGGGGGAGTACCAAGAGACCCAGTACTTC; d_call: -; clone_size: -; v_call: TRBV25-1; j_call: TRBJ2-5
cdr3_aa: CASSYRGPTEQYF; cdr3_nt: TGTGCCAGCAGTTATAGGGGCCCCACCGAGCAGTACTTC; d_call: -; clone_size: -; v_call: TRBV28; j_call: TRBJ2-7
cdr3_aa: CASSQVENPQTDTQYF; cdr3_nt: TGCGCCAGCAGCCAAGTAGAGAACCCACAGACAGATACGCAGTATTTT; d_call: -; clone_size: -; v_call: TRBV4-1; j_call: TRBJ2-3
cdr3_aa: CASSRTGNIQYF; cdr3_nt: TGTGCCAGCAGTCGGACAGGGAACATTCAGTACTTC; d_call: TRBD1; clone_size: -; v_call: TRBV28; j_call: TRBJ2-4
cdr3_aa: CASSLWGARTYEQYF; cdr3_nt: TGTGCCAGCAGCTTGTGGGGGGCAAGGACCTACGAGCAGTACTTC; d_call: -; clone_size: few; v_call: TRBV5-6; j_call: TRBJ2-7
cdr3_aa: CASSLWSSGPGVAKNIQYF; cdr3_nt: TGTGCCAGCAGTTTATGGTCTAGCGGGCCTGGCGTGGCCAAAAACATTCAGTACTTC; d_call: TRBD2; clone_size: few; v_call: TRBV27; j_call: TRBJ2-4
cdr3_aa: CASSTPGQRDQPQHF; cdr3_nt: TGCGCCAGCAGCACCCCGGGACAGCGAGATCAGCCCCAGCATTTT; d_call: TRBD1; clone_size: -; v_call: TRBV4-1; j_call: TRBJ1-5
cdr3_aa: CASTRAPGSPGYTF; cdr3_nt: TGTGCCAGCACACGGGCCCCTGGGAGCCCCGGCTACACCTTC; d_call: -; clone_size: -; v_call: TRBV3-1; j_call: TRBJ1-2
cdr3_aa: CASSQTGWPPGLGELFF; cdr3_nt: TGCGCCAGCAGCCAGACCGGCTGGCCACCAGGACTCGGGGAGCTGTTTTTT; d_call: -; clone_size: -; v_call: TRBV4-1; j_call: TRBJ2-2
cdr3_aa: CASSHIGPRETQYF; cdr3_nt: TGCGCCAGCAGCCATATAGGGCCAAGAGAGACCCAGTACTTC; d_call: -; clone_size: -; v_call: TRBV4-1; j_call: TRBJ2-5
cdr3_aa: CASSRGTSGRDTQYF; cdr3_nt: TGTGCCAGCAGTCGGGGGACCTCGGGTAGGGATACGCAGTATTTT; d_call: -; clone_size: -; v_call: TRBV27; j_call: TRBJ2-3
cdr3_aa: CSADKDPTYEQYF; cdr3_nt: TGCAGTGCGGACAAGGACCCCACCTACGAGCAGTACTTC; d_call: -; clone_size: few; v_call: TRBV20-1; j_call: TRBJ2-7
cdr3_aa: CASSSPSGSPTYEQFF; cdr3_nt: TGTGCCAGCAGTTCACCTAGCGGGAGTCCCACCTACGAGCAGTTCTTC; d_call: TRBD2; clone_size: -; v_call: TRBV27; j_call: TRBJ2-1
cdr3_aa: CASRQGLRGEQYF; cdr3_nt: TGTGCCAGCAGACAGGGGCTGCGGGGCGAGCAGTACTTC; d_call: -; clone_size: -; v_call: TRBV6-5; j_call: TRBJ2-7
cdr3_aa: CASSYAGGETEAFF; cdr3_nt: TGTGCCAGCAGTTACGCCGGGGGCGAGACTGAAGCTTTCTTT; d_call: -; clone_size: -; v_call: TRBV6-2/TRBV6-3; j_call: TRBJ1-1
cdr3_aa: CASSPRDRGNSPLHF; cdr3_nt: TGTGCCAGCAGTCCCCGGGACAGGGGGAATTCACCCCTCCACTTT; d_call: TRBD1; clone_size: -; v_call: TRBV27; j_call: TRBJ1-6
cdr3_aa: CASSGGGANNQPQHF; cdr3_nt: TGTGCCAGCAGCGGGGGAGGGGCCAACAATCAGCCCCAGCATTTT; d_call: -; clone_size: -; v_call: TRBV11-2; j_call: TRBJ1-5
cdr3_aa: CASRERAGISDTQYF; cdr3_nt: TGTGCCAGCAGAGAGAGAGCGGGAATCTCAGATACGCAGTATTTT; d_call: TRBD2; clone_size: -; v_call: TRBV6-2/TRBV6-3; j_call: TRBJ2-3
cdr3_aa: CASSFTTGLAGFYEQYF; cdr3_nt: TGTGCCAGCAGCTTTACTACGGGACTAGCGGGTTTCTACGAGCAGTACTTC; d_call: TRBD2; clone_size: -; v_call: TRBV11-2; j_call: TRBJ2-7
cdr3_aa: CSAIGGNSYNEQFF; cdr3_nt: TGCAGTGCTATTGGCGGGAACTCCTACAATGAGCAGTTCTTC; d_call: -; clone_size: once; v_call: TRBV20-1; j_call: TRBJ2-1
cdr3_aa: CAISDSDRYEQYF; cdr3_nt: TGTGCCATCAGTGATTCAGACAGGTACGAGCAGTACTTC; d_call: -; clone_size: -; v_call: TRBV10-3; j_call: TRBJ2-7
cdr3_aa: CASSPGALSGNTIYF; cdr3_nt: TGTGCCAGCAGCCCGGGTGCACTCTCTGGAAACACCATATATTTT; d_call: -; clone_size: -; v_call: TRBV7-6; j_call: TRBJ1-3
cdr3_aa: CASMESRDSNYEQYF; cdr3_nt: TGTGCCAGCATGGAGTCTCGGGACAGCAACTACGAGCAGTACTTC; d_call: TRBD1; clone_size: -; v_call: TRBV28; j_call: TRBJ2-7